This T cell receptor (beta chain) is from a study of blood T cell repertoires in COVID-19. Study details: From the United States, Italy and Spain came samples of acute and convalescent COVID-19. PBMCs, B-cell-depleted T cells, or T cells provided the cDNA or gDNA that made up the material.

The V gene's germline CDR1 is SGHNT and CDR2 YYREEE (reference sequence). Losses at the gene ends were 2 bases for V and 7 bases for J; bases not matched to a gene: 6. The CDR3 covers 15 residues. Source study methods: Using reference gene primer amplification, nucleated cell counts were estimated. Repertoires were generated with immunoSEQ multiplex PCR, while TCRdb's copy carries only in-frame clones and drops some. That table supplies the V and J calls and clone size; D and trimming were determined from the DNA. The profile covers about 98,000 clones, with 84% appearing a single time and around 9.5% taken by the ten largest.

This sequence originates from a man in his forties with active or convalescent COVID-19. Sequencing used peripheral blood. This rearrangement joins TRBV5-4 to TRBJ2-1, with 10 bases identical to TRBD2. CDR3 DNA sequence: TGTGCCAGCAGCTTCGGAGCGGGGGGGCCGAATGAGCAGTTCTTC. It is translated as CASSFGAGGPNEQFF. The variable domain in full, with the rest retrieved from reference TRBV5-4 and TRBJ2-1, is ETGVTQSPTHLIKTRGQQVTLRCSSQSGHNTVSWYQQALGQGPQFIFQYYREEENGRGNFPPRFSGLQFPNYSSELNVNALELDDSALYLCASSFGAGGPNEQFFGPGTRLTVL.